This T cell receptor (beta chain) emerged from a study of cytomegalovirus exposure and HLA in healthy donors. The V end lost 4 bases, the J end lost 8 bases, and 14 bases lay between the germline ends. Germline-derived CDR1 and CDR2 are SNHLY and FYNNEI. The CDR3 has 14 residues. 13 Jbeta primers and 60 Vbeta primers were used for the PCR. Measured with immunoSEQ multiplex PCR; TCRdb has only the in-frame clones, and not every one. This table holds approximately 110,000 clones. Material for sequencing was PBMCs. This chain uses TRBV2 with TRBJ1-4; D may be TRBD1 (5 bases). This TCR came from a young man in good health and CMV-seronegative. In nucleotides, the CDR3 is TGTGCCAGCAGTGCTACAGGTTTCGGGGAAAAACTGTTTTTT. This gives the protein CASSATGFGEKLFF. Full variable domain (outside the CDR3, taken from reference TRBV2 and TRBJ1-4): EPEVTQTPSHQVTQMGQEVILRCVPISNHLYFYWYRQILGQKVEFLVSFYNNEISEKSEIFDDQFSVERPDGSNFTLKIRSTKLEDSAMYFCASSATGFGEKLFFGSGTQLSVL.